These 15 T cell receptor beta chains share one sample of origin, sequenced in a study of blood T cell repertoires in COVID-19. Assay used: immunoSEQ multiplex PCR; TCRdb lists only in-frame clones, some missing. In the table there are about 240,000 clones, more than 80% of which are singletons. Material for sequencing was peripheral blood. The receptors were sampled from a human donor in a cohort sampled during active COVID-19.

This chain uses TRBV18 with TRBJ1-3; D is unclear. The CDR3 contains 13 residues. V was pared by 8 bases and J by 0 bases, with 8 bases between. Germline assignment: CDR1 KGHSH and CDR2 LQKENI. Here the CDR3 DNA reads TGTGCCAGCCTACAGCTCTCTGGAAACACCATATATTTT. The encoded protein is CASLQLSGNTIYF.

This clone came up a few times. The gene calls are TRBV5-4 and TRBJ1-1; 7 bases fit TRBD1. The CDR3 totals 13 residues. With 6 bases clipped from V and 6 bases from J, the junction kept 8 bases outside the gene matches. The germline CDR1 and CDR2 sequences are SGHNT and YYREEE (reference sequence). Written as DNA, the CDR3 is TGTGCCAGCACCGTGACAGGGCAAGCTGAAGCTTTCTTT. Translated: CASTVTGQAEAFF. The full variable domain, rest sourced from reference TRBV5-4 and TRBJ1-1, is ETGVTQSPTHLIKTRGQQVTLRCSSQSGHNTVSWYQQALGQGPQFIFQYYREEENGRGNFPPRFSGLQFPNYSSELNVNALELDDSALYLCASTVTGQAEAFFGQGTRLTVV.

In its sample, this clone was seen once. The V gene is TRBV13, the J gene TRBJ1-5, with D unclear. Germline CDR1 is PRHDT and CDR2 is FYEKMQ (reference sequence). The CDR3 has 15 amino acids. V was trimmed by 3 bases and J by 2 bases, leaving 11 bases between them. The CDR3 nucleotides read TGTGCCAGCAGCTTGGGCCTTTCCGGCAATCAGCCCCAGCATTTT. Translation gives CASSLGLSGNQPQHF.

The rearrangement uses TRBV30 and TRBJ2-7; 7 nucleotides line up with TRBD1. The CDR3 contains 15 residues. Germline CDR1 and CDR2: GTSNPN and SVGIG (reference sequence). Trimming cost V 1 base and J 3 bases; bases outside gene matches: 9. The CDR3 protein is CAWSAGGSGGYEQYF. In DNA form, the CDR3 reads TGTGCCTGGAGTGCCGGTGGGTCAGGGGGCTACGAGCAGTACTTC.

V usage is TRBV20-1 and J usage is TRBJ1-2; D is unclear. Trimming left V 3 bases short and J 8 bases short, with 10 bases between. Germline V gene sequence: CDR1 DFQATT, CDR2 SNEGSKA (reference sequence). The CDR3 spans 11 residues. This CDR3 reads CSARVLRGYTF. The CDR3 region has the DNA TGCAGTGCTAGGGTACTACGGGGCTACACCTTC.

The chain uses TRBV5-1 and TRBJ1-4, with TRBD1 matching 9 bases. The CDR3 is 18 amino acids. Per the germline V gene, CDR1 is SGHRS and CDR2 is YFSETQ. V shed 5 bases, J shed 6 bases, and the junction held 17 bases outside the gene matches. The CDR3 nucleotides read TGCGCCAGCAGTTACAATCCGGGACAGGGTTTTACCGATGAAAAACTGTTTTTT. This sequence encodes CASSYNPGQGFTDEKLFF.

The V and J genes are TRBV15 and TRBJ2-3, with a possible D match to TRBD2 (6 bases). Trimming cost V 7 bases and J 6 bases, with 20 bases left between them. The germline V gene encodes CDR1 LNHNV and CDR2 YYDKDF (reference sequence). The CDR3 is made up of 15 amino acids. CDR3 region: CATKVSTRAADTQYF. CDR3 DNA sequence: TGTGCCACCAAGGTATCGACTAGGGCCGCGGATACGCAGTATTTT.

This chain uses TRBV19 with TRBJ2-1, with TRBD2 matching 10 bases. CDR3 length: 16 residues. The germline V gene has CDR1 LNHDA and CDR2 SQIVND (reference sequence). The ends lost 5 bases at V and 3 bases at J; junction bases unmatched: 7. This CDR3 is CASSPLAGHYYNEQFF. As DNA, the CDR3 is TGTGCCAGTAGTCCACTAGCGGGACACTACTACAATGAGCAGTTCTTC.

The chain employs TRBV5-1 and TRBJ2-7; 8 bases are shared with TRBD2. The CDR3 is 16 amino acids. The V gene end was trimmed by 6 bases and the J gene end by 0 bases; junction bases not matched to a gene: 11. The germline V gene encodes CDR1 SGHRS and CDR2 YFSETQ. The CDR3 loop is CASTPGSTSDSYEQYF. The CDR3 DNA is TGCGCCAGCACCCCCGGGTCGACTAGCGACTCCTACGAGCAGTACTTC.

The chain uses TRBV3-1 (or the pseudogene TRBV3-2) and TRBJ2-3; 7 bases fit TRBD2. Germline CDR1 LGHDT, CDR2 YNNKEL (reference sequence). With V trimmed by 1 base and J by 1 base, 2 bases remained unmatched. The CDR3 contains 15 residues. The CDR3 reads CASSQASGRTDTQYF. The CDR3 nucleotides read TGTGCCAGCAGCCAAGCTAGCGGACGCACAGATACGCAGTATTTT.

The CDR3 DNA is TGTGCCAGCAGCTTATCCGGGGGGAGTCAGCCCCAGCATTTT. Protein product: CASSLSGGSQPQHF. The genes are TRBV7-2 and TRBJ1-5; tentatively, D is TRBD1 (5 bases). The V end was cut by 2 bases, the J end by 6 bases, with 11 bases between. The CDR3 covers 14 residues. Germline values: CDR1 SGHTA, CDR2 FQGNSA.

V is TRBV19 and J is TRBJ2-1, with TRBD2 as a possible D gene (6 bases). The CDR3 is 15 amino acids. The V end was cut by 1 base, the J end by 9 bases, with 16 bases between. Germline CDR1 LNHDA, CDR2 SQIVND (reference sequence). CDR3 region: CASSIGGGSPTEQFF. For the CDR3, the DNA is TGTGCCAGTAGTATAGGTGGGGGGAGTCCTACTGAGCAGTTCTTC.

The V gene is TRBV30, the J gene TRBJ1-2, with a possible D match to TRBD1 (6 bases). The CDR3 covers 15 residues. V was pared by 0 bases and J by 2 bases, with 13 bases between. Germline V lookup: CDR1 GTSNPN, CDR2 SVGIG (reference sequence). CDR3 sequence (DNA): TGTGCCTGGAGTGTACTGGCAGGGGTGAACTATGGCTACACCTTC. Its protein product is CAWSVLAGVNYGYTF.

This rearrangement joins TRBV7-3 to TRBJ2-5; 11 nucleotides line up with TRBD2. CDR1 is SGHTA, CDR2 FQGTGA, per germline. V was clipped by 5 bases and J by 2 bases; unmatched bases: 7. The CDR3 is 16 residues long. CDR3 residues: CASSPGGTSGQETQYF. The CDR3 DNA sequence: TGTGCCAGCAGCCCGGGGGGGACTAGCGGTCAAGAGACCCAGTACTTC. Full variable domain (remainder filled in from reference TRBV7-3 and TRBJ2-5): GAGVSQTPSNKVTEKGKYVELRCDPISGHTALYWYRQSLGQGPEFLIYFQGTGAADDSGLPNDRFFAVRPEGSVSTLKIQRTERGDSAVYLCASSPGGTSGQETQYFGPGTRLLVL.

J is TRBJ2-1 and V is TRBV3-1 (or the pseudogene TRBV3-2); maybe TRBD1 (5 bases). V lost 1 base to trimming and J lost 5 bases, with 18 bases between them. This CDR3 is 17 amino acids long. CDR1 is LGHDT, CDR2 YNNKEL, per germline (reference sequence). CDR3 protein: CASSQAFGAGPHNEQFF. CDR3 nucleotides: TGTGCCAGCAGCCAAGCTTTTGGTGCAGGGCCTCACAATGAGCAGTTCTTC.